Each of the 23 T cell receptor beta chains below was sequenced from the same sample in a study of identical twins. TCRdb recomputed calls from the 5' RACE reads with MiXCR, one row per CDR3 protein. The sample has about 520,000 distinct CDR3 sequences; under 25% are singletons. These data are also associated with another study on T cells expressing NK-cell markers.

Sequenced input: CD4+ T cells sorted from blood. These TCRs come from a woman in her late teens or twenties in good health.

This clonotype was observed a handful of times. This chain joins TRBV11-2 and TRBJ1-2, with TRBD1 matching over 7 bases. This CDR3 spans 16 amino acids. Trimming removed 2 bases from V and 8 bases from J; junction bases left unmatched: 14. Germline CDR1 SGHAT, CDR2 FQNNGV. DNA for the CDR3: TGTGCCAGCAGCTTACTGTGGGGACAGACCAGTATCGGCTACACCTTC. Protein sequence: CASSLLWGQTSIGYTF.

The V and J genes are TRBV7-2 and TRBJ2-7, with 14 positions matching TRBD2. The V gene end was trimmed by 5 bases and the J gene end by 12 bases; junction bases not matched to a gene: 6. The CDR3 contains 13 residues. Germline V gene lookup returns CDR1 SGHTA and CDR2 FQGNSA. The chain's CDR3 is CASSLGTSGRRYF. The CDR3 coding sequence is TGTGCCAGCAGCCTGGGGACTAGCGGGAGAAGGTACTTC.

The rearrangement joins TRBV15 to TRBJ2-2; D call uncertain. Germline V gives CDR1 LNHNV, CDR2 YYDKDF (reference sequence). This CDR3 contains 16 residues. V gave up 1 base and J gave up 0 bases, with 9 bases separating them. The CDR3 region has the DNA TGTGCCACCAGCAGAGCGGTCTCCGCGAACACCGGGGAGCTGTTTTTT. Amino acids: CATSRAVSANTGELFF.

This clonotype showed up just a few times. The V call is TRBV24-1, the J call TRBJ2-1; 10 nucleotides line up with TRBD2. Trimming removed 4 bases from V and 5 bases from J; junction bases left unmatched: 7. The germline gives CDR1 KGHDR, CDR2 SFDVKD. The CDR3 extends over 16 amino acids. CDR3 DNA sequence: TGTGCCACCAGTGAACGGACTAGCGGACCGAACAATGAGCAGTTCTTC. Amino acids: CATSERTSGPNNEQFF.

This clonotype has just a few counts. The rearrangement links TRBV20-1 to TRBJ1-2; D is ambiguous. The CDR3 totals 14 residues. Germline CDR1 is DFQATT and CDR2 is SNEGSKA (reference sequence). Trimming removed 3 bases at V and 0 bases at J, with 11 bases between. Here the CDR3 DNA reads TGCAGTGCTAGTGGGTCGATTGCTAACTATGGCTACACCTTC. This sequence encodes CSASGSIANYGYTF.

The genes are TRBV12-3 or TRBV12-4 and TRBJ2-2; TRBD2 matches at 7 bases. The V and J ends lost 6 bases and 5 bases, in that order; junction bases with no gene match: 9. The CDR3 contains 15 residues. For the CDR3, the DNA is TGTGCCAGCAGACCCCCACTAGCGCGAACCGGGGAGCTGTTTTTT. Its protein is CASRPPLARTGELFF.

The table lists this clonotype with many counts. The chain uses TRBV2 and TRBJ2-7; D tentatively fits TRBD1 or TRBD2 (5 bases each). The CDR3 length is 13 residues. Trimming pared 6 bases from V and 4 bases from J, leaving 13 bases between. CDR1 and CDR2 from the germline V gene are SNHLY and FYNNEI. CDR3 DNA: TGTGCCAGCAGCTGGGGACCGGCATACGAGCAGTACTTC. Its protein product is CASSWGPAYEQYF.

This clonotype appeared a few times. The gene calls are TRBV5-1 and TRBJ1-2, with TRBD1 matching over 7 bases. Unmatched junction bases numbered 7, after V lost 3 bases and J lost 8 bases. The V gene's germline CDR1 is SGHRS and CDR2 YFSETQ. CDR3 length: 13 residues. The CDR3 sequence: CASSSTGDRGYTF. The CDR3 DNA reads as TGCGCCAGCAGCTCAACAGGGGATCGCGGCTACACCTTC.

In its sample, this clonotype was seen a few times. The chain carries TRBV11-1 and TRBJ2-2; D gene ambiguous. The CDR3 loop spans 19 amino acids. CDR1 is SGHAT and CDR2 is FQDESV in the germline V gene (reference sequence). The V end was cut by 2 bases, the J end by 0 bases, with 19 bases between. CDR3 bases: TGTGCCAGCAGCTTACGACACAATTCTAGGGCGGCGAACACCGGGGAGCTGTTTTTT. It specifies CASSLRHNSRAANTGELFF.

The gene calls are TRBV9 and TRBJ1-2; D remains unclear. Trimming pared 2 bases from V and 2 bases from J, leaving 10 bases between. Germline V gene lookup returns CDR1 SGDLS and CDR2 YYNGEE. This CDR3 comprises 14 residues. The CDR3 here is CASSVGGENYGYTF. The CDR3 DNA reads as TGTGCCAGCAGCGTCGGTGGAGAAAACTATGGCTACACCTTC.

As for this clonotype: One junction end disagrees with the germline gene, perhaps due to a read error. The rearrangement links TRBV6-5 to TRBJ2-7; D gene uncertain. CDR1 and CDR2 from the germline V gene are MNHEY and SVGAGI. The CDR3 runs 14 residues. CDR3 loop: CASSSDILTGDSVF. CDR3 coding DNA: TGTGCCAGCAGTTCCGACATATTAACTGGTGATTCTGTCTTC.

This clonotype was seen only a few times. The chain combines TRBV5-5 with TRBJ1-2; 7 bases map to TRBD1. Losses at the gene ends were 0 bases for V and 7 bases for J; bases not matched to a gene: 6. The CDR3 is 14 amino acids. Germline V CDR1 and CDR2: SGHKS, YYEKEE (reference sequence). CDR3 DNA: TGTGCCAGCAGCTTGGTAGGGGGCATAGGTGGCTACACCTTC. This translates into CASSLVGGIGGYTF.

This chain joins TRBV15 and TRBJ2-7; D is uncertain. Per the germline V gene, CDR1 is LNHNV and CDR2 is YYDKDF (reference sequence). The length of the CDR3 is 11 residues. V gave up 5 bases and J gave up 6 bases, with 8 bases separating them. CDR3 residues: CATSLLSEQYF. The CDR3 bases are TGTGCCACCAGCCTCCTATCCGAGCAGTACTTC.

This rearrangement joins TRBV9 to TRBJ1-1; D is undetermined. This CDR3 comprises 14 residues. Germline CDR1 SGDLS, CDR2 YYNGEE. V dropped 0 bases and J dropped 7 bases, with 13 bases sitting between them. The chain's CDR3 is CASSVVAGGGEAFF. The CDR3 nucleotides are TGTGCCAGCAGCGTAGTTGCGGGAGGAGGTGAAGCTTTCTTT. Full variable domain (rest looked up from reference TRBV9 and TRBJ1-1): DSGVTQTPKHLITATGQRVTLRCSPRSGDLSVYWYQQSLDQGLQFLIQYYNGEERAKGNILERFSAQQFPDLHSELNLSSLELGDSALYFCASSVVAGGGEAFFGQGTRLTVV.

This clonotype was picked up a small number of times. The J gene is TRBJ2-7, the V gene TRBV20-1; no definite D call. V shed 3 bases and J shed 5 bases, with 14 bases lying between them. Germline CDR1 and CDR2: DFQATT and SNEGSKA (reference sequence). The length of the CDR3 is 13 residues. The CDR3 spells CSASRNSEHEQYF. DNA of the CDR3: TGCAGTGCTAGTCGTAACTCTGAGCACGAGCAGTACTTC.

This clonotype has only a few counts. The V and J genes are TRBV6-5 and TRBJ2-5; a possible D gene is TRBD2 (5 bases). The CDR3 contains 15 residues. CDR1 is MNHEY and CDR2 is SVGAGI in the germline V gene. The V and J ends lost 0 bases and 4 bases respectively, with 12 bases between them. CDR3 amino acids: CASSYSSNRGETQYF. The CDR3 DNA reads as TGTGCCAGCAGTTACTCGAGTAACCGGGGAGAGACCCAGTACTTC.

This clonotype was picked up a small number of times. This chain uses TRBV6-1 with TRBJ2-3; 14 bases line up with TRBD2. Germline V lookup: CDR1 MNHNS, CDR2 SASEGT. Losses at the gene ends were 7 bases for V and 1 base for J; bases not matched to a gene: 10. CDR3 length equals 18 residues. CDR3 loop: CASNRLAGGPLGTDTQYF. CDR3 sequence (DNA): TGTGCCAGCAACCGACTAGCGGGAGGGCCTCTGGGCACAGATACGCAGTATTTT.

This clonotype was counted a few times. The rearrangement links TRBV3-1 to TRBJ2-1; D is unresolved. CDR3 size: 15 residues. CDR1 and CDR2 from the germline V gene are LGHDT and YNNKEL (reference sequence). The V and J ends lost 4 bases and 8 bases respectively, with 18 bases between them. The CDR3 is CASSLRVTGWDEQFF. The CDR3 DNA sequence: TGTGCCAGCAGCCTTAGGGTCACGGGTTGGGATGAGCAGTTCTTC.

This clonotype was detected many times. The genes are TRBV5-6 and TRBJ2-2, with 13 bases identical to TRBD2. The germline V gene has CDR1 SGHDT and CDR2 YYEEEE. The CDR3 totals 16 residues. Germline trimming cut 0 bases from V and 4 bases from J; bases unmatched to any gene: 0. The CDR3 protein is CASSLGLAGGTGELFF. The CDR3 nucleotides read TGTGCCAGCAGCTTGGGACTAGCGGGAGGCACCGGGGAGCTGTTTTTT. Complete variable domain (other parts from reference TRBV5-6 and TRBJ2-2): DAGVTQSPTHLIKTRGQQVTLRCSPKSGHDTVSWYQQALGQGPQFIFQYYEEEERQRGNFPDRFSGHQFPNYSSELNVNALLLGDSALYLCASSLGLAGGTGELFFGEGSRLTVL.

This clonotype appeared a few times. The J gene is TRBJ1-3, the V gene TRBV12-3 or TRBV12-4; a possible D gene is TRBD1 (6 bases). The V and J ends lost 3 bases and 7 bases respectively, with 10 bases between them. The CDR3 is made up of 13 amino acids. CDR3 residues: CASSFTGFNTIYF. As DNA, the CDR3 is TGTGCCAGCAGTTTCACAGGGTTTAACACCATATATTTT.

This clonotype showed up many times. This chain links TRBV12-3 or TRBV12-4 with TRBJ1-5; D remains unclear. This CDR3 has 13 amino acids. V was shortened by 3 bases and J by 5 bases, with 8 bases between the two germline ends. The DNA of the CDR3 is TGTGCCAGCAGTTTTGCAGAGGATCAGCCCCAGCATTTT. This encodes CASSFAEDQPQHF.

This rearrangement joins TRBV18 to TRBJ2-5; D remains ambiguous. V gave up 0 bases and J gave up 5 bases, with 10 bases separating them. CDR3 length equals 14 residues. Germline CDR1 and CDR2: KGHSH and LQKENI. The CDR3 region is CASSPPQDRETQYF. The CDR3 DNA reads TGTGCCAGCTCACCACCGCAGGATCGGGAGACCCAGTACTTC.

The rearrangement links TRBV20-1 to TRBJ1-2; 9 bases match TRBD1. With V trimmed by 5 bases and J by 8 bases, 15 bases remained unmatched. Per the germline V gene, CDR1 is DFQATT and CDR2 is SNEGSKA (reference sequence). The CDR3 has 15 residues. The CDR3 protein is CSALTLGQGSNGYTF. The CDR3 region has the DNA TGCAGTGCTCTAACCCTGGGACAGGGATCAAACGGCTACACCTTC.